These 31 T cell receptor beta chains were sequenced from one sample in a study of cytomegalovirus exposure and HLA in healthy donors. The PCR employed 60 Vbeta primers together with 13 Jbeta primers. Assay: immunoSEQ multiplex PCR; the TCRdb copy retains only in-frame clones and omits some. The sample carries approximately 200,000 clones, roughly 84% recorded once. The material sequenced was PBMCs. The receptor set was obtained from a human donor in good health.

V usage is TRBV19 and J usage is TRBJ2-5; TRBD2 is a possible D gene (6 bases). Trimming stripped 2 bases from V and 2 bases from J, with 9 bases between. The CDR3 is 14 amino acids. Germline V CDR1 and CDR2: LNHDA, SQIVND (reference sequence). The CDR3 DNA sequence: TGTGCCAGTAGTATACGCGGGATGCAAGAGACCCAGTACTTC. Amino acids: CASSIRGMQETQYF.

The chain is built from TRBV27 and TRBJ2-3; D might be TRBD1 (6 bases). Looked up from germline, CDR1 is MNHEY and CDR2 is SMNVEV (reference sequence). The CDR3 length is 15 residues. Trimming took off 3 bases at V and 2 bases at J, with 12 bases between the two ends. The CDR3 nucleotides are TGTGCCAGCAGTTTTTATGGACAGCCCACAGATACGCAGTATTTT. This codes for CASSFYGQPTDTQYF.

This clone was counted a single time. CDR3 coding DNA: TGTGCCAGCAGCCACCTCTGGGACAGGGGCCTACCTAGCAATCAGCCCCAGCATTTT. Protein sequence: CASSHLWDRGLPSNQPQHF. The chain is built from TRBV4-2 and TRBJ1-5; 10 bases line up with TRBD1. The trim removed 3 bases at V and 0 bases at J, leaving 11 bases unmatched. Germline CDR1 and CDR2: LGHNA and YNFKEQ. The CDR3 runs 19 residues.

The chain is built from TRBV7-9 and TRBJ2-3, with unresolved D. There are 13 residues in the CDR3. The V gene's germline CDR1 is SEHNR and CDR2 FQNEAQ (reference sequence). V was trimmed by 0 bases and J by 6 bases, leaving 7 bases between them. This CDR3 is CASSLASEDTQYF. CDR3 in DNA: TGTGCCAGCAGCTTAGCGTCGGAGGATACGCAGTATTTT.

The chain joins TRBV19 to TRBJ2-3, with 7 bases that match TRBD2. The CDR3 runs to 15 residues. The J segment lost 4 bases and the V segment lost 11 bases, leaving 15 bases of the junction unmatched. Per the germline V gene, CDR1 is LNHDA and CDR2 is SQIVND (reference sequence). The CDR3 nucleotides read TGTGCCGCACAGGCTCGCGGGAGTTCGGCAGATACGCAGTATTTT. Amino acids: CAAQARGSSADTQYF.

This rearrangement joins TRBV7-9 to TRBJ1-1; no reliable D call. The CDR3 runs 12 residues. Germline V gene data show CDR1 as SEHNR and CDR2 as FQNEAQ (reference sequence). Trimming removed 3 bases from V and 7 bases from J, with 9 bases in between. CDR3 amino acids: CASSFGQNEAFF. In DNA, the CDR3 is TGTGCCAGCAGCTTTGGTCAGAATGAAGCTTTCTTT. Full variable domain (remainder filled in from reference TRBV7-9 and TRBJ1-1): DTGVSQNPRHKITKRGQNVTFRCDPISEHNRLYWYRQTLGQGPEFLTYFQNEAQLEKSRLLSDRFSAERPKGSFSTLEIQRTEQGDSAMYLCASSFGQNEAFFGQGTRLTVV.

The CDR3 region is CASSPENLGKLFF. The CDR3 DNA is TGTGCCAGCTCACCCGAAAATCTCGGAAAACTGTTTTTT. The chain carries TRBV18 and TRBJ1-4; no reliable D call. Germline values: CDR1 KGHSH, CDR2 LQKENI. Trimming stripped 3 bases from V and 10 bases from J, with 12 bases between. CDR3 length equals 13 residues.

The chain recombines TRBV18 with TRBJ2-7; D perhaps matches TRBD1 (6 bases). V was trimmed by 0 bases and J by 5 bases, leaving 14 bases between them. Germline CDR1 KGHSH, CDR2 LQKENI. The CDR3 is 15 residues long. CDR3 in DNA: TGTGCCAGCTCACCACCGAACAGGGTGAGGGACGAGCAGTACTTC. Residues: CASSPPNRVRDEQYF.

The count of this clone is one. The gene calls are TRBV5-1 and TRBJ2-1, with 10 bases aligning to TRBD2. The V and J ends lost 3 bases and 6 bases, in that order; junction bases with no gene match: 3. The CDR3 sequence is 14 residues long. Germline CDR1 SGHRS, CDR2 YFSETQ. The CDR3 nucleotides read TGCGCCAGCAGCTCCAGACTAGCGGGCAATGAGCAGTTCTTC. Its protein is CASSSRLAGNEQFF.

V is TRBV2 and J is TRBJ2-7, with TRBD2 as a possible D gene (5 bases). V lost 2 bases and J 5 bases, leaving 7 bases between the germline ends. The CDR3 runs to 12 residues. Germline values: CDR1 SNHLY, CDR2 FYNNEI. CDR3: CASSEWRDEQYF. In DNA form, the CDR3 reads TGTGCCAGCAGTGAATGGCGGGACGAGCAGTACTTC.

Remarks on this clone: Other DNA variants within this sample encode the same CDR3. The chain links TRBV6-5 to TRBJ1-2; 11 bases map to TRBD1. Germline CDR1 reads MNHEY; CDR2 reads SVGAGI. Trimming cost V 5 bases and J 7 bases; bases outside gene matches: 6. The CDR3 runs to 14 residues. The CDR3 sequence: CASSPGTGGRGYTF. The CDR3 DNA reads as TGTGCCAGCAGTCCCGGGACAGGGGGTCGTGGCTACACCTTC.

The DNA of the CDR3 is TGTGCCAGCAGGGTAGCGGGAGGAGGCACAGATACGCAGTATTTT. This sequence encodes CASRVAGGGTDTQYF. The chain is built from TRBV28 and TRBJ2-3, with 10 bases aligning to TRBD2. The V and J ends lost 6 bases and 1 base, in that order; junction bases with no gene match: 4. CDR1 is MDHEN, CDR2 SYDVKM, per germline. CDR3 length: 15 residues.

V gene TRBV7-8 combines with J gene TRBJ2-7, with 13 bases fitting TRBD2. The CDR3 is 15 residues long. The J segment lost 2 bases and the V segment lost 2 bases, leaving 0 bases of the junction unmatched. Germline CDR1 SGHVS, CDR2 FQNEAQ. The DNA for the CDR3 is TGTGCCAGCAGCTTAACTAGCGGGAGGGCCTACGAGCAGTACTTC. Amino acid sequence: CASSLTSGRAYEQYF.

The V gene is TRBV5-1, the J gene TRBJ2-3; the D gene is possibly TRBD2 (7 bases). The ends were cut back, 6 bases at V and 2 bases at J, with 31 bases in the middle. CDR1 and CDR2 (germline): SGHRS, YFSETQ. CDR3 length equals 20 residues. The CDR3 here is CASKSRGASGYSYPTDTQYF. The CDR3 DNA is TGCGCCAGCAAATCCCGGGGGGCTAGCGGATATTCATACCCCACAGATACGCAGTATTTT.

The CDR3: CASSLAAGASYNEQFF. The CDR3 DNA sequence: TGTGCCAGCAGCTTAGCGGCGGGAGCTTCCTACAATGAGCAGTTCTTC. The chain joins TRBV7-3 to TRBJ2-1, with 7 bases identical to TRBD2. The J segment lost 1 base and the V segment lost 2 bases, leaving 5 bases of the junction unmatched. CDR3 length: 16 amino acids. The germline V gene has CDR1 SGHTA and CDR2 FQGTGA.

V and J are TRBV1 and TRBJ1-5. TRBV1 is marked as a pseudogene. CDR3 length: 13 amino acids. The CDR3 region has the DNA TGCACCAGCAGCCAAGACCCTCCGCGGCCCCAGCATTTT. It codes for CTSSQDPPRPQHF.

The genes are TRBV5-1 and TRBJ2-2; TRBD2 agrees at 7 bases. The V gene's germline CDR1 is SGHRS and CDR2 YFSETQ. J lost 6 bases, V lost 3 bases, and 8 bases had no gene match. The CDR3 spans 15 residues. This CDR3 is CASSWRTSLSGELFF. The CDR3 DNA follows: TGCGCCAGCAGCTGGAGGACTAGTTTGTCCGGGGAGCTGTTTTTT.

This chain links TRBV5-1 with TRBJ2-2, with a weak D call TRBD2 (5 bases). CDR3 length: 18 residues. Germline CDR1 and CDR2: SGHRS and YFSETQ. Trimming took 4 bases from V and 0 from J, leaving 19 bases between them. The CDR3 loop reads CASSPRTGLGTNTGELFF. CDR3 nucleotides: TGCGCCAGCAGCCCCCGGACGGGGTTGGGCACGAACACCGGGGAGCTGTTTTTT.

A single count supports this clone. This chain uses TRBV29-1 with TRBJ2-1; perhaps TRBD1 as D (5 bases). Germline V gene sequence: CDR1 SQVTM, CDR2 ANQGSEA. This CDR3 contains 14 residues. The ends were cut back, 4 bases at V and 3 bases at J, with 13 bases in the middle. Here the CDR3 DNA reads TGCAGCGTTGTTCAAGGGGCCTACTACAATGAGCAGTTCTTC. Translation: CSVVQGAYYNEQFF.

The chain has TRBV6-5 and TRBJ2-1; D gene unclear. The CDR3 extends over 15 amino acids. Trimming pared 0 bases from V and 7 bases from J, leaving 13 bases between. CDR1 is MNHEY and CDR2 is SVGAGI in the germline V gene. The CDR3, as DNA: TGTGCCAGCAGTTACTCGACTCCCGGTCGAAATGAGCAGTTCTTC. Amino acids: CASSYSTPGRNEQFF.

The V gene is TRBV7-9, the J gene TRBJ1-4; TRBD1 aligns across 9 bases. Germline CDR1 is SEHNR and CDR2 is FQNEAQ (reference sequence). The CDR3 contains 18 residues. Trimming cost V 4 bases and J 4 bases; bases outside gene matches: 13. The DNA for the CDR3 is TGTGCCAGCAGCTCCAGGGGACAAGGGACAGGGTATAATGAAAAACTGTTTTTT. Encoded protein: CASSSRGQGTGYNEKLFF.

This clone is a singleton in its sample. The junction shows a germline mismatch at one end, possibly a read error. The chain uses TRBV7-9 and TRBJ2-7; the D gene is possibly TRBD1 (6 bases). Germline V gene lookup returns CDR1 SEHNR and CDR2 FQNEAQ (reference sequence). This CDR3 spans 15 amino acids. CDR3: CSSSILTGSSYEQYF. DNA for the CDR3: TGTTCCAGCAGCATACTGACAGGATCCTCCTACGAGCAGTACTTC.

The chain joins TRBV29-1 to TRBJ2-6; a possible D gene is TRBD1 (6 bases). Germline CDR1 is SQVTM and CDR2 is ANQGSEA. The CDR3 is 14 amino acids. Trimming pared 5 bases from V and 1 base from J, leaving 9 bases between. CDR3 DNA: TGCAGCGTTTTCGGACAGTCTGGGGCCAACGTCCTGACTTTC. Translated: CSVFGQSGANVLTF.

The rearrangement joins TRBV19 to TRBJ2-5; the D gene is possibly TRBD2 (6 bases). The length of the CDR3 is 13 residues. Germline V lookup: CDR1 LNHDA, CDR2 SQIVND (reference sequence). The V end was cut by 5 bases, the J end by 4 bases, with 11 bases between. CDR3 coding DNA: TGTGCCAGTAGTTCGTTCGGGAGAGAGACCCAGTACTTC. Translated: CASSSFGRETQYF.

The count of this clone is one. The chain carries TRBV4-2 and TRBJ2-7; D is ambiguous. The CDR3 length is 18 residues. The germline V gene encodes CDR1 LGHNA and CDR2 YNFKEQ. Trimming shortened V by 1 base and J by 3 bases, and 22 bases separated the two germline ends. The CDR3 DNA is TGTGCCAGCAGCCAAGTTCGATACCGTGGTGCTGTCTACTACGAGCAGTACTTC. It yields the protein CASSQVRYRGAVYYEQYF.

This sequence joins TRBV5-1 and TRBJ2-3; no firm D call. Germline V gene data show CDR1 as SGHRS and CDR2 as YFSETQ. The CDR3 is 15 amino acids. With 0 bases removed from V and 0 bases from J, the gap between germline ends came to 8 bases. The CDR3 protein is CASSLGTISTDTQYF. For the CDR3, the DNA is TGCGCCAGCAGCTTGGGTACAATTAGCACAGATACGCAGTATTTT. Based on the CDR3 plus reference TRBV5-1 and TRBJ2-3, the full variable domain is KAGVTQTPRYLIKTRGQQVTLSCSPISGHRSVSWYQQTPGQGLQFLFEYFSETQRNKGNFPGRFSGRQFSNSRSEMNVSTLELGDSALYLCASSLGTISTDTQYFGPGTRLTVL.

The chain carries TRBV2 and TRBJ1-2; a possible D gene is TRBD1 (5 bases). In germline, CDR1 is SNHLY, CDR2 FYNNEI. The CDR3 contains 13 residues. Trimming left V 9 bases short and J 8 bases short, with 19 bases between. CDR3 amino acids: CASIGQGLGGYTF. The CDR3 DNA reads TGTGCCAGTATAGGGCAGGGCCTGGGCGGCTACACCTTC.

The chain recombines TRBV4-1 with TRBJ2-5, with 12 nucleotides matching TRBD2. The germline CDR1 and CDR2 sequences are MGHRA and YSYEKL. This CDR3 is 15 amino acids long. V shed 1 base and J 11 bases; nucleotides not matched to a gene: 8. Written as DNA, the CDR3 is TGCGCCAGCAGCCAAGGACTAGCGGGAGCTGGGGAGCAGTACTTC. Encoded protein: CASSQGLAGAGEQYF.

The V and J genes are TRBV18 and TRBJ2-4; 10 nucleotides align to TRBD2. V gave up 5 bases and J gave up 1 base; unmatched junction bases: 8. Germline V gene sequence: CDR1 KGHSH, CDR2 LQKENI. The CDR3 spans 17 residues. CDR3 protein: CASSNLAGDGAKNIQYF. The DNA of the CDR3 is TGTGCCAGCTCAAACCTAGCGGGAGATGGGGCCAAAAACATTCAGTACTTC. Complete variable domain (other parts from reference TRBV18 and TRBJ2-4): NAGVMQNPRHLVRRRGQEARLRCSPMKGHSHVYWYRQLPEEGLKFMVYLQKENIIDESGMPKERFSAEFPKEGPSILRIQQVVRGDSAAYFCASSNLAGDGAKNIQYFGAGTRLSVL.

In its sample, this clone was seen once. V is TRBV18 and J is TRBJ1-3, with TRBD1 matching 7 bases. Germline CDR1 and CDR2: KGHSH and LQKENI. The length of the CDR3 is 17 residues. V was clipped by 0 bases and J by 5 bases; unmatched bases: 10. The CDR3 loop reads CASSPPNFGTARNTIYF. The CDR3 DNA follows: TGTGCCAGCTCACCACCAAACTTCGGGACAGCCAGAAACACCATATATTTT.

The gene calls are TRBV30 and TRBJ2-4; 10 bases line up with TRBD2. Trimming took 3 bases from V and 3 from J; bases not matched to a gene: 11. The CDR3 is 17 amino acids. Per germline, CDR1 GTSNPN and CDR2 SVGIG (reference sequence). The CDR3 is CAWSAPGTSDVKNIQYF. The CDR3 DNA is TGTGCCTGGAGCGCACCCGGGACTAGCGACGTCAAAAACATTCAGTACTTC.